This TCR beta chain was obtained from a study of regulatory T cells in long-lasting Graves disease. Time point meaning: newly diagnosed GD, antithyroid drugs for less than 3 months. RNA from PBMCs was the source of the TCR library. V was pared by 1 base and J by 12 bases, with 12 bases between. The CDR3 has 11 residues. Looked up from germline, CDR1 is GTSNPN and CDR2 is SVGIG (reference sequence). Arm-PCR of CDR3 regions with iRepertoire HTBI primers generated TCR beta libraries. As processed by the authors: Gene usage covered 62 TRBV and 14 TRBJ segments. A single record per CDR3 protein comes from TCRdb applying MiXCR to the multiplex PCR reads. The V and J calls reflect TCRdb's pipeline rather than the authors' work. Found here are fewer than 550,000 distinct CDR3 sequences, 16% of them singletons; the top ten hold around 25%. Study results and limitations: There were preferences for TRBV28, TRBJ1-2 and TRBJ2-5 in persistent disease.

This clonotype was picked up a small number of times. Its matching antigen is unknown. The sample was also reused in another study, on T cells in Graves' hyperthyroidism and ophthalmopathy. From that report: During a first-round RT-PCR of the TCR CDR3, the HTBI primer set was used. Appearing also in blood were most of the thyroid clonotypes expanded above 0.001.

This TCR was sampled from a woman aged 35-60 years with Graves disease. The rearrangement uses TRBV30 and TRBJ1-1; D uncertain. Sequences were derived from peripheral blood mononuclear cells (PBMCs), sampled at new diagnosis, from a patient treated with antithyroid drugs. In nucleotides, the CDR3 is TGTGCCTGGAGTGCCCTTGGAACCCCTTTCTTT. This codes for CAWSALGTPFF.